This entry is about one T cell receptor beta chain. Germline and junction disagree at one end, which may indicate a read error. This sample was included in a study of blood T cell repertoires in COVID-19. This study enrolled people aged about 18 to 100 from around 25 US geographic areas. Each participant's cohort was designated according to participant-reported clinical history. The recovered donors of Cohort 3 showed two negative PCRs, clearance, or symptom resolution. Germline V gene sequence: CDR1 SSHAT, CDR2 FNYEAQ (reference sequence). This CDR3 region has 15 residues. Sequencing used immunoSEQ multiplex PCR; TCRdb keeps in-frame clones, though not all of them. The repertoire holds approximately 140,000 clones, around 88% seen once, with about 2.3% in the top ten.

Material: PBMCs or T cells enriched from blood (not recorded which). The chain has TRBV7-7 and TRBJ2-5, with 7 bases fitting TRBD1. The sequence was obtained from a woman in her forties or fifties who had recovered from COVID-19. The CDR3: CASSRQGRGRETQYF. The CDR3 DNA reads as TGTGCTAGCAGCCGACAGGGTAGAGGGAGAGAGACCCAGTACTTC. The full variable domain, with the rest looked up from reference TRBV7-7 and TRBJ2-5, is GAGVSQSPRYKVTKRGQDVTLRCDPISSHATLYWYQQALGQGPEFLTYFNYEAQPDKSGLPSDRFSAERPEGSISTLTIQRTEQRDSAMYRCASSRQGRGRETQYFGPGTRLLVL.